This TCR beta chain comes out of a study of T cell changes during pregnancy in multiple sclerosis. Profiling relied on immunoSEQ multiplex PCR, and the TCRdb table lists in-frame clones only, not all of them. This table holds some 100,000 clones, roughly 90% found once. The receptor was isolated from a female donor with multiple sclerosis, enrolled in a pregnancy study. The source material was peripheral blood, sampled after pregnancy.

DNA of the CDR3: TGTGCCAGCAGCTTGGGCCTGACTAGCGGGTCAGATACGCAGTATTTT. Amino acids: CASSLGLTSGSDTQYF. V and J are TRBV7-9 and TRBJ2-3; 10 bases line up with TRBD2. In germline, CDR1 is SEHNR, CDR2 FQNEAQ (reference sequence). J was trimmed by 4 bases and V by 3 bases; bases with no gene match: 7. The CDR3 contains 16 residues.